This TCR beta chain comes out of a study of shared clonotypes between healthy human individuals. General observations from the study: The authors expected sequencing depth to affect clonotype sharing among donors.

About this clone: Its specificity is not known.

Germline CDR1 and CDR2: SGHRS and YFSETQ. The CDR3 sequence is 18 residues long. Trimming cost V 2 bases and J 0 bases; bases outside gene matches: 7. The method was immunoSEQ multiplex PCR; TCRdb's version includes in-frame clones alone and lacks a portion of them. The sample lists over a million clones, around 97% seen once, with roughly 1.1% in the top ten. This TCR came from a man aged 30 to 45 in good health. The sequenced sample was naive CD4+ T cells sorted from blood. Stated subset: CD45RA+ positively selected. This rearrangement joins TRBV5-1 to TRBJ2-1, with TRBD2 identical over 11 bases. CDR3 nucleotide sequence: TGCGCCAGCAGCTTCGGACCTAGCGGGAGGAGCTCCTACAATGAGCAGTTCTTC. It codes for CASSFGPSGRSSYNEQFF.